This T cell receptor (beta chain) stems from a study of blood T cell repertoires in COVID-19. Study at large: Both acute and convalescent COVID-19 samples were obtained from the United States, Italy and Spain.

The assay was immunoSEQ multiplex PCR, and TCRdb's table has in-frame clones only and misses some. The table lists roughly 250,000 clones, around 90% of them singletons. A few counts support this clone. Germline CDR1 is SNHLY and CDR2 is FYNNEI. This CDR3 comprises 15 residues. The V gene end was trimmed by 4 bases and the J gene end by 2 bases; junction bases not matched to a gene: 5. Adults between roughly 18 and 89 years of age took part from about two dozen US areas. Assignments of participants to cohorts depended upon their own reported clinical history. Two negative PCRs, clearance, or symptom resolution were required of recovered Cohort 3 donors.

The clonotype was recovered from a woman aged 50 to 65 who had recovered from COVID-19. The chain employs TRBV2 and TRBJ2-3; 8 bases match TRBD2. Sequencing used PBMCs or T cells enriched from blood (not recorded which). CDR3 nucleotide sequence: TGTGCCAGCAGTGGAGCGGGAGACTTCACAGATACGCAGTATTTT. This encodes CASSGAGDFTDTQYF.